This T cell receptor beta chain derives from a study of CD8 T cells in ankylosing spondylitis. Study-wide points: A TCR beta motif of about 8 highly homologous variants seemed to mark ankylosing spondylitis blood. Several of the motif variants were reported before in synovial fluid and blood from reactive arthritis. Significantly higher representation of disease-linked clones was reported for matched ankylosing spondylitis synovial fluid. With a CD8+ phenotype, disease-linked clones were relatively rare in peripheral blood.

Each CDR3 protein gets one entry after TCRdb re-called the 5' RACE reads with MiXCR. Of about 800,000 distinct CDR3 sequences listed, roughly 10% are singletons. The sample holds many counts of this clonotype. The antigen is undetermined. The length of the CDR3 is 15 residues. Germline CDR1 SGHRS, CDR2 YFSETQ. The V gene lost 0 bases and the J gene lost 0 bases, with 7 bases spanning the gap. The chain joins TRBV5-1 to TRBJ1-3; unclear D gene. Sequencing input: blood, either unsorted or a sorted T cell fraction (not recorded which). The sequence came from a male donor with ankylosing spondylitis. Here the CDR3 reads CASSLGASSGNTIYF. In nucleotides, the CDR3 is TGCGCCAGCAGCTTGGGGGCCAGCTCTGGAAACACCATATATTTT.